The 8 T cell receptor beta chains below were found in one sample sequenced in a study of vaccination effects on CD4 cells after COVID-19. Antigen-specific CD4+ T cells were expanded (with viral peptide pools) by the ViraFEST assay ahead of sequencing. Subsequent to 10 days of culture, CD4+ T cells were isolated. Either the mRNA-1273 or the BNT162b2 vaccine was given to participants as two doses. Only in-frame clones appear in the TCRdb table, and some are missing; sequencing was by immunoSEQ multiplex PCR. Among 30,000 to 35,000 clones, roughly four fifths were seen once, and the ten largest hold roughly 1.6%. These TCRs are of unknown antigen specificity. The source material was CD4+ T cells from PBMCs cultured with HCoV-NL63 spike peptides, sampled after COVID-19 vaccination. Every receptor here comes from a human donor who received a COVID-19 vaccine. Some clones in this sample may be carry-over from other donors' samples.

The chain recombines TRBV12-3 or TRBV12-4 with TRBJ1-6, with no clear D. The CDR3 contains 12 residues. Trimming left V 3 bases short and J 7 bases short, with 4 bases between. The CDR3 nucleotides read TGTGCCAGCAGTTTCCGAAATTCACCCCTCCACTTT. Its protein is CASSFRNSPLHF.

This rearrangement joins TRBV7-2 to TRBJ1-2, with 9 nucleotides matching TRBD1. The ends lost 8 bases at V and 5 bases at J; junction bases unmatched: 15. This CDR3 region has 16 residues. The germline CDR1 and CDR2 sequences are SGHTA and FQGNSA. The CDR3 DNA sequence: TGTGCCAGCTGGATACAGGGGGCGCTGACTTCGTATGGCTACACCTTC. This codes for CASWIQGALTSYGYTF. Filled out from reference TRBV7-2 and TRBJ1-2, the complete variable domain reads GAGVSQSPSNKVTEKGKDVELRCDPISGHTALYWYRQSLGQGLEFLIYFQGNSAPDKSGLPSDRFSAERTGGSVSTLTIQRTQQEDSAVYLCASWIQGALTSYGYTFGSGTRLTVV.

The chain uses TRBV5-1 and TRBJ1-1; tentative D call: TRBD1 (6 bases). The germline V gene encodes CDR1 SGHRS and CDR2 YFSETQ. This CDR3 comprises 13 residues. Trimming took off 3 bases at V and 6 bases at J, with 12 bases between the two ends. CDR3: CASSWIEGAEAFF. DNA of the CDR3: TGCGCCAGCAGCTGGATAGAGGGGGCTGAAGCTTTCTTT.

This clone has only a few counts. V gene TRBV28 combines with J gene TRBJ2-7; unclear D gene. The V end lost 2 bases, the J end lost 5 bases, and 16 bases lay between the germline ends. CDR1 and CDR2 from the germline V gene are MDHEN and SYDVKM. The CDR3 is 15 residues long. For the CDR3, the DNA is TGTGCCAGCAGTTTACGTACAGTGGGTGAGGACGAGCAGTACGTC. Its protein product is CASSLRTVGEDEQYV.

This clone appeared a single time. This sequence joins TRBV19 and TRBJ2-5; D unresolved. Germline V gene data show CDR1 as LNHDA and CDR2 as SQIVND (reference sequence). CDR3 size: 11 residues. Trimming pared 7 bases from V and 5 bases from J, leaving 8 bases between. The CDR3 DNA follows: TGTGCCAGTACCCATGGGGAGACCCAGTACTTC. As protein: CASTHGETQYF.

This CDR3 is CASRPWGSGNTIYF. DNA of the CDR3: TGTGCCAGTCGACCGTGGGGGTCGGGAAACACCATATATTTT. The chain uses TRBV19 and TRBJ1-3; D possibly corresponds to TRBD1 (5 bases). The germline V gene encodes CDR1 LNHDA and CDR2 SQIVND (reference sequence). V was trimmed by 8 bases and J by 4 bases, leaving 15 bases between them. This CDR3 region has 14 residues.

The chain joins TRBV21-1 to TRBJ2-3. TRBV21-1 is a pseudogene. The CDR3 is 15 residues long. The chain's CDR3 is CASSKEEGPTDTQYF. The DNA of the CDR3 is TGTGCCAGCAGCAAAGAGGAAGGGCCCACAGATACGCAGTATTTT.

The chain links TRBV15 to TRBJ2-4; possibly TRBD1 for D (5 bases). CDR1 and CDR2 (germline): LNHNV, YYDKDF (reference sequence). This CDR3 contains 15 residues. The V end lost 0 bases, the J end lost 4 bases, and 10 bases lay between the germline ends. CDR3: CATSRDGAAKNIQYF. For the CDR3, the DNA is TGTGCCACCAGCAGAGATGGGGCAGCGAAAAACATTCAGTACTTC.